The 20 T cell receptor beta chains in this list originate from one sample, sequenced in a study of blood T cell repertoires in COVID-19. Generated by immunoSEQ multiplex PCR, the TCRdb table keeps only in-frame clones and is missing some. The sample carries about 35,000 clones, around 87% recorded once. Input material: peripheral blood. These receptors were taken from a human donor in a cohort sampled during active COVID-19.

This clone was recorded only once. The chain combines TRBV5-1 with TRBJ2-7; 7 positions match TRBD2. The germline V gene encodes CDR1 SGHRS and CDR2 YFSETQ. CDR3 length: 16 amino acids. V was pared by 4 bases and J by 5 bases, with 15 bases of the junction left unmatched. In nucleotides, the CDR3 is TGCGCCAGCAGCCCTCAGGGCCATGGACTAGGTGACGAGCAGTACTTC. It translates to CASSPQGHGLGDEQYF.

The CDR3 spells CASSFMGLLSSGANVLTF. CDR3 nucleotides: TGTGCCAGCAGCTTCATGGGCCTTCTCTCCTCTGGGGCCAACGTCCTGACTTTC. The chain employs TRBV5-4 and TRBJ2-6; D remains ambiguous. Trimming pared 2 bases from V and 0 bases from J, leaving 15 bases between. Germline-derived CDR1 and CDR2 are SGHNT and YYREEE (reference sequence). The CDR3 contains 18 residues.

This chain connects TRBV18 to TRBJ1-1; D is unclear. V was clipped by 2 bases and J by 3 bases, with 13 bases between them. Germline V gene lookup returns CDR1 KGHSH and CDR2 LQKENI. This CDR3 has 15 residues. The CDR3 sequence: CASSPYLRGDTEAFF. The CDR3 region has the DNA TGTGCCAGCTCACCATACCTACGCGGGGACACTGAAGCTTTCTTT. Together with reference TRBV18 and TRBJ1-1, the CDR3 gives the full variable domain: NAGVMQNPRHLVRRRGQEARLRCSPMKGHSHVYWYRQLPEEGLKFMVYLQKENIIDESGMPKERFSAEFPKEGPSILRIQQVVRGDSAAYFCASSPYLRGDTEAFFGQGTRLTVV.

This clone was found once. This rearrangement joins TRBV6-5 to TRBJ1-1; D perhaps matches TRBD1 (6 bases). The V end was cut by 2 bases, the J end by 8 bases, with 18 bases between. CDR1 is MNHEY, CDR2 SVGAGI, per germline. This CDR3 has 15 residues. The CDR3 DNA reads TGTGCCAGCAGTTACGAAGGAGGTAGGGGGATCGAAGCTTTCTTT. It is translated as CASSYEGGRGIEAFF.

The V gene is TRBV15, the J gene TRBJ2-5; 8 nucleotides match TRBD1. The CDR3 totals 15 residues. Trimming cost V 2 bases and J 2 bases; bases outside gene matches: 4. In germline, CDR1 is LNHNV, CDR2 YYDKDF (reference sequence). CDR3 sequence: CATSRWTGQQETQYF. Here the CDR3 DNA reads TGTGCCACCAGCAGATGGACAGGGCAGCAAGAGACCCAGTACTTC.

In its sample, this clone was seen once. The chain links TRBV18 to TRBJ1-2, with D possibly being TRBD1 (5 bases). Per the germline V gene, CDR1 is KGHSH and CDR2 is LQKENI. The CDR3 totals 13 residues. Trimming pared 3 bases from V and 4 bases from J, leaving 9 bases between. The CDR3 nucleotides are TGTGCCAGCTCACCTCCAGGGTTCTATGGCTACACCTTC. Amino acid sequence: CASSPPGFYGYTF.

DNA for the CDR3: TGTGCCACCAGCAGAGATCGGGGGACTATCTCGGCCCAGTACTTC. It encodes CATSRDRGTISAQYF. The chain is built from TRBV15 and TRBJ2-5; 7 positions match TRBD2. The CDR3 is 15 amino acids. Germline V gene sequence: CDR1 LNHNV, CDR2 YYDKDF (reference sequence). After removal of 0 bases from V and 9 bases from J, the junction contained 10 bases not matched to a gene. Supplemented by reference TRBV15 and TRBJ2-5, the full variable domain reads DAMVIQNPRYQVTQFGKPVTLSCSQTLNHNVMYWYQQKSSQAPKLLFHYYDKDFNNEADTPDNFQSRRPNTSFCFLDIRSPGLGDTAMYLCATSRDRGTISAQYFGPGTRLLVL.

The CDR3 loop is CASSPGQFDEQFF. In DNA, the CDR3 is TGTGCCAGCTCACCGGGACAGTTCGATGAGCAGTTCTTC. This chain uses TRBV18 with TRBJ2-1; 7 bases match TRBD1. The CDR3 spans 13 residues. Trimming cost V 3 bases and J 8 bases; bases outside gene matches: 4. Germline CDR1 KGHSH, CDR2 LQKENI.

This clone came up once. The chain carries TRBV6-1 and TRBJ2-3; 7 bases fit TRBD1. CDR3 length equals 16 residues. J was trimmed by 2 bases and V by 5 bases; bases with no gene match: 10. In germline, CDR1 is MNHNS, CDR2 SASEGT. CDR3 bases: TGTGCCAGCAGTCAAGAGAGACAGGGCCCCACAGATACGCAGTATTTT. The encoded protein is CASSQERQGPTDTQYF.

The chain is built from TRBV28 and TRBJ1-5, with D maybe TRBD1 (5 bases). V lost 6 bases, J lost 0 bases, and 9 bases lay in between. Germline V gives CDR1 MDHEN, CDR2 SYDVKM. The CDR3 has 14 residues. In DNA, the CDR3 is TGTGCCAGCAGCTCTGACAGTAGCAATCAGCCCCAGCATTTT. This translates into CASSSDSSNQPQHF.

This clone came up once. The genes are TRBV6-1 and TRBJ1-4; D uncertain. CDR3 length: 15 residues. The V end lost 0 bases, the J end lost 8 bases, and 13 bases lay between the germline ends. CDR1 and CDR2 from the germline V gene are MNHNS and SASEGT. This CDR3 is CASSEAFGDVEKLFF. The CDR3 coding sequence is TGTGCCAGCAGTGAAGCGTTCGGGGATGTCGAAAAACTGTTTTTT.

The CDR3 DNA reads as TGTGCCAGCAGCTTATCAGGGCGCGATTCACCCCTCCACTTT. Translation: CASSLSGRDSPLHF. The V gene is TRBV7-8, the J gene TRBJ1-6; TRBD1 is a possible D gene (5 bases). V gave up 2 bases and J gave up 8 bases, with 10 bases separating them. Germline V gene sequence: CDR1 SGHVS, CDR2 FQNEAQ. This CDR3 spans 14 amino acids.

This sequence joins TRBV3-1 (or the pseudogene TRBV3-2) and TRBJ2-2; maybe TRBD1 (6 bases). Germline V CDR1 and CDR2: LGHDT, YNNKEL (reference sequence). V gave up 2 bases and J gave up 5 bases, with 15 bases separating them. The CDR3 consists of 16 residues. The CDR3 protein is CASSQSQGKGTGELFF. In DNA form, the CDR3 reads TGTGCCAGCAGCCAATCCCAGGGGAAGGGAACCGGGGAGCTGTTTTTT.

This rearrangement joins TRBV20-1 to TRBJ1-1; D gene ambiguous. The CDR3 spans 11 residues. Germline V gives CDR1 DFQATT, CDR2 SNEGSKA (reference sequence). The V end lost 4 bases, the J end lost 4 bases, and 7 bases lay between the germline ends. CDR3 nucleotides: TGCAGTGCTACCCCCGGCACTGAAGCTTTCTTT. Translation: CSATPGTEAFF.

A note on this clone: Other DNA sequences of this sample code for an identical CDR3. The chain recombines TRBV9 with TRBJ1-6, with TRBD1 matching 9 bases. CDR1 SGDLS and CDR2 YYNGEE come from the germline V gene. The V gene end was trimmed by 4 bases and the J gene end by 7 bases; junction bases not matched to a gene: 6. CDR3 length: 15 amino acids. The CDR3 reads CASSPGQGGNSPLHF. CDR3 coding DNA: TGTGCCAGCAGCCCGGGACAGGGCGGAAATTCACCCCTCCACTTT.

This clone appeared a few times. The chain carries TRBV2 and TRBJ2-5; D may be TRBD2 (6 bases). Trimming cost V 2 bases and J 9 bases, with 13 bases left between them. Germline V gives CDR1 SNHLY, CDR2 FYNNEI. This CDR3 region has 13 residues. The chain's CDR3 is CASSETPLASQYF. The CDR3 DNA is TGTGCCAGCAGTGAAACCCCACTAGCATCCCAGTACTTC.

The CDR3 region is CASSERFTGTGIHGYTF. The DNA of the CDR3 is TGTGCCAGCAGTGAGCGATTTACCGGGACAGGGATCCATGGCTACACCTTC. The chain couples TRBV6-1 to TRBJ1-2, with 9 positions matching TRBD1. Germline lookup yields CDR1 MNHNS and CDR2 SASEGT. The junction had 14 bases not matched to a gene; V was cut back by 3 bases and J by 6 bases. The CDR3 contains 17 residues.

This rearrangement joins TRBV18 to TRBJ2-7; the match to TRBD2 covers 9 bases. V was pared by 3 bases and J by 7 bases, with 4 bases of the junction left unmatched. This CDR3 spans 13 amino acids. Germline-derived CDR1 and CDR2 are KGHSH and LQKENI. In nucleotides, the CDR3 is TGTGCCAGCTCACCCGCCACTAGCGGGGAGCAGTACTTC. Protein product: CASSPATSGEQYF.

This clone was detected only once. The V call is TRBV5-4, the J call TRBJ2-5, with TRBD2 matching 12 bases. This CDR3 has 16 residues. V lost 4 bases and J lost 5; bases outside the gene matches: 9. From germline, CDR1 is SGHNT and CDR2 YYREEE (reference sequence). The chain's CDR3 is CASSGSSGGARETQYF. CDR3 coding DNA: TGTGCCAGCAGCGGATCTAGCGGGGGGGCGCGGGAGACCCAGTACTTC.

The chain combines TRBV19 with TRBJ2-7, with no clear D. The CDR3 loop spans 11 amino acids. Between the trimmed V and J ends, which lost 6 bases and 3 bases, there was a span of 6 bases. CDR1 LNHDA and CDR2 SQIVND come from the germline V gene (reference sequence). The CDR3 DNA reads TGTGCCAGTAGCGCCGGCTACGAGCAGTACTTC. As protein: CASSAGYEQYF.